The TCR beta chain under discussion was sequenced for a study of blood T cell repertoires in COVID-19. The wider study: The samples span acute and convalescent COVID-19 from the United States, Italy and Spain.

The CDR3 contains 15 residues. The J segment lost 5 bases and the V segment lost 3 bases, leaving 9 bases of the junction unmatched. In germline, CDR1 is SGHNT, CDR2 YYREEE (reference sequence). In the original processing: Using reference gene primer amplification, nucleated cell counts were estimated. Sequencing was performed with immunoSEQ multiplex PCR; in TCRdb, only in-frame clones are kept and a portion is missing. The DNA was the basis for D and trimming; V, J and clone size are from that table. The table records over 90,000 clones, about 91% of them present only once. The gene calls are TRBV5-4 and TRBJ2-5; 8 bases map to TRBD2. Sequencing was performed on peripheral blood. This receptor was taken from a human donor in a cohort sampled during active COVID-19. This chain's CDR3 is CASSSIGGGRETQYF. The CDR3 DNA sequence: TGTGCCAGCAGCTCCATCGGGGGGGGCCGGGAGACCCAGTACTTC.